A single sample is the source of the 4 T cell receptor beta chains below, sequenced in a study of shared clonotypes between healthy human individuals. TCRdb keeps only in-frame clones here, not all; method: immunoSEQ multiplex PCR. The sample lists about 2 million clones, over 85% seen once, with more than 0.1% in the top ten. The sequenced sample was naive CD4+ T cells sorted from blood. The subset here: CD45RA+ positively selected. The receptors were gathered from a man between 18 and 35 years old in good health.

This clone occurred once. V is TRBV2 and J is TRBJ1-1; D not resolved. CDR3 length equals 14 residues. The V gene lost 6 bases and the J gene lost 2 bases, with 13 bases spanning the gap. CDR1 and CDR2 (germline): SNHLY, FYNNEI. The CDR3 loop reads CASSRHGENTEAFF. The CDR3 region has the DNA TGTGCCAGCAGCCGTCACGGCGAAAACACTGAAGCTTTCTTT.

To note about this clone: This specimen includes other DNA sequences encoding the same CDR3. This chain connects TRBV18 to TRBJ2-5; weak D call: TRBD2 (5 bases). The ends were cut back, 3 bases at V and 4 bases at J, with 12 bases in the middle. This CDR3 has 14 amino acids. CDR1 and CDR2 from the germline V gene are KGHSH and LQKENI. CDR3 protein: CASSPPTGGETQYF. CDR3 bases: TGTGCCAGCTCACCGCCGACTGGAGGAGAGACCCAGTACTTC.

The DNA for the CDR3 is TGTGCCAGCAGAGAACGGGGTTATAGCAATCAGCCCCAGCATTTT. As protein: CASRERGYSNQPQHF. The rearrangement uses TRBV6-5 and TRBJ1-5; D is uncertain. Germline V gives CDR1 MNHEY, CDR2 SVGAGI. V lost 6 bases, J lost 0 bases, and 12 bases lay in between. The CDR3 sequence is 15 residues long.

This chain connects TRBV5-1 to TRBJ1-1, with 10 bases identical to TRBD1. Germline V gene lookup returns CDR1 SGHRS and CDR2 YFSETQ. The CDR3 has 18 amino acids. The junction had 15 bases not matched to a gene; V was cut back by 2 bases and J by 5 bases. The DNA for the CDR3 is TGCGCCAGCAGCTTAAACCCTGCCGGGACAGGGGTGGGGACTGAAGCTTTCTTT. This gives the protein CASSLNPAGTGVGTEAFF.